In its sample, the clone carrying this T cell receptor beta chain was seen a few times. Antigen: not known. Via MiXCR, TCRdb re-called the reads, giving one row per CDR3 protein. The table includes about 570,000 distinct CDR3 sequences, approximately 40% detected once. The CDR3 runs 14 residues. V dropped 3 bases and J dropped 7 bases, with 12 bases sitting between them. This sample is drawn from a study of T cell repertoires in cytomegalovirus infection. The overall study: It was the public TCR beta signatures that indicated both CMV infection and matching HLA type.

V and J are TRBV12-3 or TRBV12-4 and TRBJ2-2; D may be TRBD2 (7 bases). The sequences come from cultured PBMCs, collected from culture after CMV antigen stimulation. This TCR derives from a human donor in good health (CMV status not recorded). Some clones in this sample may be carry-over from other donors' samples. The CDR3 loop is CASSFGGQDGELFF. CDR3 coding DNA: TGTGCCAGCAGTTTCGGGGGGCAGGACGGGGAGCTGTTTTTT.